Listed here are 20 T cell receptor beta chains from one sample, sequenced in a study of chemoradiotherapy in HPV16-positive cancers. Sequenced by immunoSEQ multiplex PCR; TCRdb stores in-frame clones only, minus some. The repertoire holds some 5,900 clones, with approximately 79% as singletons. This specimen consisted of tumor tissue, obtained from a patient who underwent chemoradiotherapy. These TCRs come from a human donor with HPV-associated anogenital cancer.

J is TRBJ1-3 and V is TRBV5-1; 8 nucleotides agree with TRBD1. Trimming at V came to 1 base and at J to 4 bases, leaving 7 bases not matched to a gene. In germline, CDR1 is SGHRS, CDR2 YFSETQ. The CDR3 contains 16 residues. CDR3 nucleotide sequence: TGCGCCAGCAGCTTGCTCCCAGGGGGCGAAGGAAACACCATATATTTT. It is translated as CASSLLPGGEGNTIYF.

J is TRBJ2-7 and V is TRBV10-3; a weak D match, TRBD1 (5 bases). The V gene lost 11 bases and the J gene lost 2 bases, with 16 bases spanning the gap. Per the germline V gene, CDR1 is ENHRY and CDR2 is SYGVKD. This CDR3 spans 13 amino acids. The CDR3 spells CALGEAGAYEQYF. CDR3 bases: TGTGCCCTAGGGGAAGCAGGAGCCTACGAGCAGTACTTC.

V and J are TRBV7-2 and TRBJ1-1, with 7 bases fitting TRBD1. V dropped 3 bases and J dropped 5; count of bases not matched to a gene: 3. Germline V gene lookup returns CDR1 SGHTA and CDR2 FQGNSA. The CDR3 loop spans 13 amino acids. Here the CDR3 reads CASSLTGRTEAFF. The CDR3 DNA follows: TGTGCCAGCAGCTTGACAGGGAGAACTGAAGCTTTCTTT.

This rearrangement joins TRBV6-1 to TRBJ2-3; D could derive from TRBD1 or TRBD2 (5 bases each). CDR3 length equals 15 residues. V lost 3 bases, J lost 0 bases, and 10 bases lay in between. Germline V gene data show CDR1 as MNHNS and CDR2 as SASEGT. The CDR3 protein is CASSDWWGSTDTQYF. In DNA, the CDR3 is TGTGCCAGCAGTGATTGGTGGGGGAGCACAGATACGCAGTATTTT.

This clone showed up just a few times. This CDR3 is CASSQQDRGDGYTF. The DNA of the CDR3 is TGCGCCAGCAGCCAACAGGACAGGGGGGATGGCTACACCTTC. This sequence joins TRBV4-1 and TRBJ1-2, with 10 bases fitting TRBD1. This CDR3 is built from 14 residues. CDR1 is MGHRA and CDR2 is YSYEKL in the germline V gene. V lost 2 bases and J lost 6; bases outside the gene matches: 3.

This clone is large (0.1 to 1%) within its sample. The chain links TRBV23-1 to TRBJ1-2; 7 nucleotides line up with TRBD1. TRBV23-1 is an ORF; its function is uncertain. The trim removed 4 bases at V and 8 bases at J, leaving 7 bases unmatched. This CDR3 spans 13 amino acids. The chain's CDR3 is CASSLTGELGYTF. DNA for the CDR3: TGCGCCAGCAGTCTAACAGGGGAGTTGGGCTACACCTTC.

In this sample, this clone turned up a few times. The chain links TRBV7-9 to TRBJ1-2, with TRBD1 identical over 7 bases. Trimming at V came to 2 bases and at J to 4 bases, leaving 13 bases not matched to a gene. The CDR3 consists of 17 residues. Germline-derived CDR1 and CDR2 are SEHNR and FQNEAQ (reference sequence). CDR3 residues: CASSLQSVGGGGYGYTF. CDR3 coding DNA: TGTGCCAGCAGCTTACAATCGGTAGGGGGCGGCGGCTATGGCTACACCTTC.

The chain carries TRBV5-1 and TRBJ2-3, with TRBD2 matching over 7 bases. The CDR3 runs 15 residues. In germline, CDR1 is SGHRS, CDR2 YFSETQ. With V trimmed by 1 base and J by 3 bases, 5 bases remained unmatched. The CDR3 nucleotides are TGCGCCAGCAGCTTGCGCCGGGGGGATACAGATACGCAGTATTTT. Translating it yields CASSLRRGDTDTQYF.

The DNA of the CDR3 is TGTGCCAGCAGCCAAGATCGACGGGGAGGGGGAGAGACCCAGTACTTC. It specifies CASSQDRRGGGETQYF. The chain couples TRBV4-2 to TRBJ2-5; weak D call: TRBD2 (7 bases). CDR1 is LGHNA and CDR2 is YNFKEQ in the germline V gene. The germline V and J ends were trimmed by 0 bases and 4 bases, with 15 bases remaining between them. The CDR3 has 16 amino acids.

In DNA form, the CDR3 reads TGTGCCAGCAGTGAAGCTTTAAATAGCAATCAGCCCCAGCATTTT. This codes for CASSEALNSNQPQHF. The J gene is TRBJ1-5, the V gene TRBV6-1, with D uncertain. CDR3 length equals 15 residues. The germline CDR1 and CDR2 sequences are MNHNS and SASEGT. Trimming stripped 0 bases from V and 0 bases from J, with 6 bases between.

The rearrangement joins TRBV28 to TRBJ1-1; 8 positions match TRBD1. This CDR3 is built from 13 residues. V shed 6 bases, J shed 4 bases, and the junction held 4 bases outside the gene matches. CDR1 is MDHEN, CDR2 SYDVKM, per germline. The DNA for the CDR3 is TGTGCCAGCAGGAACACAGGGGGCACTGAAGCTTTCTTT. Residues: CASRNTGGTEAFF.

The chain has TRBV6-5 and TRBJ1-3; a possible D gene is TRBD1 (5 bases). Germline V CDR1 and CDR2: MNHEY, SVGAGI. This CDR3 contains 15 residues. Trimming removed 6 bases at V and 3 bases at J, with 15 bases between. The CDR3: CASSPQGFYGNTIYF. The DNA for the CDR3 is TGTGCCAGCAGCCCCCAGGGTTTTTATGGAAACACCATATATTTT.

The chain has TRBV2 and TRBJ2-7, with D possibly TRBD1 on 5 matching bases. The CDR3 runs 13 residues. V dropped 4 bases and J dropped 6 bases, with 13 bases sitting between them. Germline V gene sequence: CDR1 SNHLY, CDR2 FYNNEI. The DNA for the CDR3 is TGTGCCAGCAGTGTTGGGCCAGGGCTCGAGCAGTACTTC. This gives the protein CASSVGPGLEQYF.

The gene calls are TRBV29-1 and TRBJ1-1; TRBD1 matches 7 bases. The CDR3 extends over 11 amino acids. Trimming removed 2 bases from V and 7 bases from J; junction bases left unmatched: 1. The germline V gene encodes CDR1 SQVTM and CDR2 ANQGSEA. The CDR3 coding sequence is TGCAGCGTTGAAAGACAGGGTGAAGCTTTCTTT. It codes for CSVERQGEAFF.

This sequence joins TRBV5-1 and TRBJ2-3; 7 bases line up with TRBD2. Looked up from germline, CDR1 is SGHRS and CDR2 is YFSETQ. The V segment lost 0 bases and the J segment 2 bases; nucleotides outside the gene matches: 3. This CDR3 is built from 15 residues. This CDR3 reads CASSLASGATDTQYF. CDR3 nucleotides: TGCGCCAGCAGCTTGGCTAGCGGTGCCACAGATACGCAGTATTTT.

The V call is TRBV27, the J call TRBJ1-3; weak D call: TRBD1 (5 bases). This CDR3 has 11 amino acids. Germline CDR1 and CDR2: MNHEY and SMNVEV (reference sequence). V gave up 6 bases and J gave up 8 bases, with 8 bases separating them. The CDR3 DNA follows: TGTGCCAGCAGGAGGGGAGACACCATATATTTT. It specifies CASRRGDTIYF.

V and J are TRBV18 and TRBJ1-5, with a tentative D call TRBD1 (5 bases). Deletions cut 5 bases from V and 3 bases from J, with 14 bases between. The germline CDR1 and CDR2 sequences are KGHSH and LQKENI. This CDR3 has 15 amino acids. CDR3 in amino acids: CASSSGIAYNQPQHF. CDR3 DNA: TGTGCCAGCTCATCAGGGATCGCTTACAATCAGCCCCAGCATTTT.

The chain is built from TRBV6-4 and TRBJ2-1, with 13 bases fitting TRBD2. J lost 2 bases, V lost 6 bases, and 4 bases had no gene match. From germline, CDR1 is MRHNA and CDR2 SNTAGT. CDR3 length: 16 amino acids. The DNA of the CDR3 is TGTGCCAGCAGCCGGACTAGCGGGGGTCCCTACAATGAGCAGTTCTTC. Amino acid sequence: CASSRTSGGPYNEQFF.

This clone was detected a few times. This chain joins TRBV10-2 and TRBJ1-6; no clear D. CDR1 and CDR2 (germline): WSHSY, SAAADI. This CDR3 has 13 amino acids. Between the trimmed V and J ends, which lost 0 bases and 6 bases, there was a span of 3 bases. The CDR3 DNA reads as TGCGCCAGCAGTGAGTCCCGTAATTCACCCCTCCACTTT. It yields the protein CASSESRNSPLHF.

The chain recombines TRBV4-3 with TRBJ2-2; D may match TRBD1 or TRBD2 (5 bases each). This CDR3 comprises 14 residues. Per the germline V gene, CDR1 is LGHNA and CDR2 is YSLEER. Trimming pared 2 bases from V and 6 bases from J, leaving 10 bases between. CDR3 DNA sequence: TGCGCCAGCAGCCAATTGAGGGGAGCCGGGGAGCTGTTTTTT. This translates into CASSQLRGAGELFF.